This TCR beta chain was recovered during a study of T cell responses to AZD1222 COVID-19 vaccine. Notes on this clone: Antigen: not known.

The assay was immunoSEQ multiplex PCR, and TCRdb's table has in-frame clones only and misses some. The table has around 140,000 clones, 90% to 95% seen once. Study findings and constraints: Repertoires in all cases were sampled only once the peak T cell response had passed.

The CDR3 loop spans 18 amino acids. Germline V lookup: CDR1 LNHNV, CDR2 YYDKDF (reference sequence). The ends lost 0 bases at V and 4 bases at J; junction bases unmatched: 12. Source: peripheral blood, taken on day 0 of AZD1222 vaccination. The sequence was obtained from an adult in good health. V usage is TRBV15 and J usage is TRBJ1-2; 9 bases map to TRBD1. The CDR3 spells CATSRDLVPGQGFYGYTF. The DNA of the CDR3 is TGTGCCACCAGCAGAGATTTGGTCCCGGGACAGGGCTTCTATGGCTACACCTTC.